This is a list of T cell receptor beta chains from one sample in a study of T cell responses to AZD1222 COVID-19 vaccine. Produced via immunoSEQ multiplex PCR; TCRdb's table is partial and in-frame only. This table has about 110,000 clones, around 95% appearing once. The specimen was peripheral blood, collected on day 0 of AZD1222 vaccination. The receptors here all came from an adult in good health. Each CDR3 is given with its conserved first and last residue. Fields, in order: J gene, V gene, clone size, D gene, CDR3 protein, CDR3 DNA. The D gene is left open where the match is weak. Some rows mark clone size as missing; the rest say once, few, many or name a class of expanded clone.

J gene: TRBJ1-1
V gene: TRBV7-2
clone size: once
D gene: -
CDR3 protein: CASSFRVTGLGEAFF
CDR3 DNA: TGTGCCAGCAGCTTCAGGGTAACAGGGTTGGGTGAAGCTTTCTTT

J gene: TRBJ2-2
V gene: TRBV7-9
clone size: -
D gene: -
CDR3 protein: CASSSRTLNYANTGELFF
CDR3 DNA: TGTGCCAGCAGCTCCCGGACCCTTAATTATGCGAACACCGGGGAGCTGTTTTTT

J gene: TRBJ2-3
V gene: TRBV4-2
clone size: -
D gene: -
CDR3 protein: CASSPQGDTSTDTQYF
CDR3 DNA: TGTGCCAGCAGCCCGCAAGGGGACACCAGCACAGATACGCAGTATTTT

J gene: TRBJ1-1
V gene: TRBV9
clone size: -
D gene: TRBD1
CDR3 protein: CASSRQGGMNTEAFF
CDR3 DNA: TGTGCCAGCAGCCGACAGGGCGGGATGAACACTGAAGCTTTCTTT

J gene: TRBJ1-5
V gene: TRBV19
clone size: -
D gene: -
CDR3 protein: CASSIRQGSSGQPQHF
CDR3 DNA: TGTGCCAGTAGTATACGTCAGGGGTCCTCCGGTCAGCCCCAGCATTTT

J gene: TRBJ1-6
V gene: TRBV27
clone size: -
D gene: -
CDR3 protein: CASSLQVTSSYNSPLHF
CDR3 DNA: TGTGCCAGCAGTTTACAGGTTACCAGCTCCTATAATTCACCCCTCCACTTT

J gene: TRBJ2-1
V gene: TRBV5-5
clone size: -
D gene: -
CDR3 protein: CASSLWGRHNEQFF
CDR3 DNA: TGTGCCAGCAGCTTGTGGGGCAGGCACAATGAGCAGTTCTTC

J gene: TRBJ1-2
V gene: TRBV19
clone size: -
D gene: TRBD1
CDR3 protein: CASSTPGGQVNYGYTF
CDR3 DNA: TGTGCCAGTAGTACGCCTGGGGGACAGGTCAACTATGGCTACACCTTC

J gene: TRBJ1-5
V gene: TRBV4-1
clone size: -
D gene: TRBD1
CDR3 protein: CASSPARGQGAFNQPQHF
CDR3 DNA: TGCGCCAGCAGCCCCGCAAGAGGACAGGGGGCCTTCAACCAGCCCCAGCATTTT

J gene: TRBJ2-5
V gene: TRBV28
clone size: -
D gene: TRBD2
CDR3 protein: CASRGGTSGQETQYF
CDR3 DNA: TGTGCCAGCAGGGGGGGGACTAGCGGGCAAGAGACCCAGTACTTC

J gene: TRBJ1-1
V gene: TRBV6-5
clone size: -
D gene: -
CDR3 protein: CASSQFRHMNTEAFF
CDR3 DNA: TGTGCCAGCAGCCAATTCAGACACATGAACACTGAAGCTTTCTTT

J gene: TRBJ1-1
V gene: TRBV6-2/TRBV6-3
clone size: -
D gene: -
CDR3 protein: CASSDRIMNTEAFF
CDR3 DNA: TGTGCCAGCAGTGACAGGATAATGAACACTGAAGCTTTCTTT

J gene: TRBJ1-2
V gene: TRBV7-2
clone size: -
D gene: -
CDR3 protein: CASSLVRGEDYGYTF
CDR3 DNA: TGTGCCAGCAGCTTAGTGCGGGGAGAGGACTATGGCTACACCTTC

J gene: TRBJ1-3
V gene: TRBV11-2
clone size: -
D gene: TRBD1
CDR3 protein: CASGRTGGNTIYF
CDR3 DNA: TGTGCCAGCGGTCGGACAGGGGGAAACACCATATATTTT

J gene: TRBJ1-3
V gene: TRBV28
clone size: -
D gene: -
CDR3 protein: CASSGVGGAGNTIYF
CDR3 DNA: TGTGCCAGCAGTGGGGTAGGGGGGGCTGGAAACACCATATATTTT

J gene: TRBJ1-2
V gene: TRBV10-3
clone size: -
D gene: -
CDR3 protein: CAISESQDYGYTF
CDR3 DNA: TGTGCCATCAGTGAGAGTCAAGACTATGGCTACACCTTC

J gene: TRBJ2-7
V gene: TRBV6-2/TRBV6-3
clone size: -
D gene: TRBD1
CDR3 protein: CASSYQDRVRYEQYF
CDR3 DNA: TGTGCCAGCAGTTACCAGGACAGGGTTCGGTACGAGCAGTACTTC

J gene: TRBJ2-3
V gene: TRBV7-3
clone size: -
D gene: -
CDR3 protein: CASSLSSWGDTQYF
CDR3 DNA: TGTGCCAGCAGCCTCAGTAGTTGGGGAGATACGCAGTATTTT

J gene: TRBJ2-1
V gene: TRBV5-1
clone size: -
D gene: -
CDR3 protein: CASSLAPTGSVNEQFF
CDR3 DNA: TGCGCCAGCAGCTTGGCTCCTACAGGGTCGGTCAATGAGCAGTTCTTC

J gene: TRBJ1-3
V gene: TRBV19
clone size: -
D gene: TRBD1
CDR3 protein: CASSMGQADSGNTIYF
CDR3 DNA: TGTGCCAGTAGTATGGGACAGGCTGACTCTGGAAACACCATATATTTT

J gene: TRBJ2-3
V gene: TRBV7-9
clone size: -
D gene: TRBD2
CDR3 protein: CASSLKIAGDTDTQYF
CDR3 DNA: TGTGCCAGCAGCTTGAAAATAGCGGGAGATACAGATACGCAGTATTTT

J gene: TRBJ2-4
V gene: TRBV29-1
clone size: -
D gene: -
CDR3 protein: CSVQGRLAKNIQYF
CDR3 DNA: TGCAGCGTTCAGGGACGCCTGGCCAAAAACATTCAGTACTTC

J gene: TRBJ1-1
V gene: TRBV29-1
clone size: once
D gene: -
CDR3 protein: CSVTRGAEAFF
CDR3 DNA: TGCAGCGTGACACGGGGGGCTGAAGCTTTCTTT

J gene: TRBJ1-2
V gene: TRBV28
clone size: -
D gene: -
CDR3 protein: CASSSQPFQGSYGYTF
CDR3 DNA: TGTGCCAGCAGTTCGCAACCTTTTCAGGGGAGCTATGGCTACACCTTC

J gene: TRBJ2-7
V gene: TRBV9
clone size: -
D gene: TRBD1
CDR3 protein: CASSVRGQGSINEQYF
CDR3 DNA: TGTGCCAGCAGCGTTCGCGGACAGGGTAGCATCAACGAGCAGTACTTC

J gene: TRBJ2-1
V gene: TRBV2
clone size: few
D gene: TRBD1
CDR3 protein: CASREGTGSYNEQFF
CDR3 DNA: TGTGCCAGCAGGGAAGGGACAGGCTCCTACAATGAGCAGTTCTTC

J gene: TRBJ2-1
V gene: TRBV7-9
clone size: few
D gene: -
CDR3 protein: CASSPTYNEQFF
CDR3 DNA: TGTGCCAGCAGCCCTACTTACAATGAGCAGTTCTTC

J gene: TRBJ1-3
V gene: TRBV4-1
clone size: -
D gene: -
CDR3 protein: CASGGADGNTIYF
CDR3 DNA: TGCGCCAGCGGGGGGGCTGACGGAAACACCATATATTTT

J gene: TRBJ2-6
V gene: TRBV7-3
clone size: -
D gene: -
CDR3 protein: CASSPGTQLPGANVLTF
CDR3 DNA: TGTGCCAGCAGCCCGGGGACGCAATTGCCTGGGGCCAACGTCCTGACTTTC

J gene: TRBJ1-4
V gene: TRBV10-2
clone size: -
D gene: -
CDR3 protein: CASRKQGDHNEKLFF
CDR3 DNA: TGCGCCAGCAGAAAACAGGGCGACCATAATGAAAAACTGTTTTTT

J gene: TRBJ1-2
V gene: TRBV14
clone size: -
D gene: -
CDR3 protein: CASSHRQATNYGYTF
CDR3 DNA: TGTGCCAGCAGCCACAGACAGGCAACTAACTATGGCTACACCTTC